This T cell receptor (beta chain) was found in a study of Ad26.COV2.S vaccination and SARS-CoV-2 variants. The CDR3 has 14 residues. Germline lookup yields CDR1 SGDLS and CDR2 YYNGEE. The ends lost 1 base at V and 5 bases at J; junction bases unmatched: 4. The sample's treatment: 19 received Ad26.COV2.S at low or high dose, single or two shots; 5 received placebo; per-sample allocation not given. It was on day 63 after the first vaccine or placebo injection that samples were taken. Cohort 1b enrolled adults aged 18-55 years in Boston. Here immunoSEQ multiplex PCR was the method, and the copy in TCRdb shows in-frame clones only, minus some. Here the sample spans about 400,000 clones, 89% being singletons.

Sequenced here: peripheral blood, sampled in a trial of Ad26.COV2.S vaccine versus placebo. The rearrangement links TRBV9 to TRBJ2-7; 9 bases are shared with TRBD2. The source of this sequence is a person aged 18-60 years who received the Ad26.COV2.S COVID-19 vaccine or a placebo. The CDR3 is CASSVQVAGDEQYF. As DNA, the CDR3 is TGTGCCAGCAGCGTACAGGTAGCGGGAGACGAGCAGTACTTC.